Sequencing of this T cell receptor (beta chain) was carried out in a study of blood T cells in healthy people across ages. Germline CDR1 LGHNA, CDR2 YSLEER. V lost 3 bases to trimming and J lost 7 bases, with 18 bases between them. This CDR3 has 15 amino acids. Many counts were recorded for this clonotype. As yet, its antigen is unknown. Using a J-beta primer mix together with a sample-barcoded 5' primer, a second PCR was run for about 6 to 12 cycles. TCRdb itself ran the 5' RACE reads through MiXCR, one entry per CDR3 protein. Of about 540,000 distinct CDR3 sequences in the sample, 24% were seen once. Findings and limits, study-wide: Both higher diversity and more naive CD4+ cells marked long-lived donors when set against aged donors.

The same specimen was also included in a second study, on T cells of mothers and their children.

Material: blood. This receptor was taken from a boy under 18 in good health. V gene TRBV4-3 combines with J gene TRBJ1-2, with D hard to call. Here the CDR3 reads CASSHNFEGSSGYTF. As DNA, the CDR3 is TGCGCCAGCAGCCACAACTTCGAAGGATCGAGTGGCTACACCTTC.